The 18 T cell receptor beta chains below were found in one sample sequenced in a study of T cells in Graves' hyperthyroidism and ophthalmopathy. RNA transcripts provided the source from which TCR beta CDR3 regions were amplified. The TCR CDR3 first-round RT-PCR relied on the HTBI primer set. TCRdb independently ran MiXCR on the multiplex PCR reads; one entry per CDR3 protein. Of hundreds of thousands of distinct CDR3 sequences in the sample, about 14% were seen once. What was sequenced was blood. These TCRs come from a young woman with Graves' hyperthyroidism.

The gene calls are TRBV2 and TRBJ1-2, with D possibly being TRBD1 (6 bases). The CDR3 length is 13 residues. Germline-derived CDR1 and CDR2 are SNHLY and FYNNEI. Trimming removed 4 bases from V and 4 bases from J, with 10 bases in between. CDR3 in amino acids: CASSVMTGYGYTF. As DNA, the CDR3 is TGTGCCAGCAGTGTTATGACAGGCTATGGCTACACCTTC.

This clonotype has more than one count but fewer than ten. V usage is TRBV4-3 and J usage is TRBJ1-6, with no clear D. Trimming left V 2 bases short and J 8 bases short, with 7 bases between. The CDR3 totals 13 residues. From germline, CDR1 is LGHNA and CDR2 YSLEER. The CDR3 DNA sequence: TGCGCCAGCAGCCAATTGGTGGATTCACCCCTCCACTTT. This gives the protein CASSQLVDSPLHF.

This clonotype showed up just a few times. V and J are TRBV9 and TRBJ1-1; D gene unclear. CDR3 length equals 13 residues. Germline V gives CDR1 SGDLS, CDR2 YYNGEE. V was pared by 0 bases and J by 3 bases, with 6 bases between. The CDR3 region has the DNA TGTGCCAGCAGCGTAGTCACATACACTGAAGCTTTCTTT. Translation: CASSVVTYTEAFF. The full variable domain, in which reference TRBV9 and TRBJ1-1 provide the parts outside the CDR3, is DSGVTQTPKHLITATGQRVTLRCSPRSGDLSVYWYQQSLDQGLQFLIQYYNGEERAKGNILERFSAQQFPDLHSELNLSSLELGDSALYFCASSVVTYTEAFFGQGTRLTVV.

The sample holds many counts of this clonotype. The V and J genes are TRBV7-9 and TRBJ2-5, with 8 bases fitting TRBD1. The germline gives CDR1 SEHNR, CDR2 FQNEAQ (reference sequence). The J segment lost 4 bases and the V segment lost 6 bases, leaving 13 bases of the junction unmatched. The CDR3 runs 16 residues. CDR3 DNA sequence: TGTGCCAGCAGACCAACAGGGGGTTGGCCGAGAGAGACCCAGTACTTC. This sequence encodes CASRPTGGWPRETQYF.

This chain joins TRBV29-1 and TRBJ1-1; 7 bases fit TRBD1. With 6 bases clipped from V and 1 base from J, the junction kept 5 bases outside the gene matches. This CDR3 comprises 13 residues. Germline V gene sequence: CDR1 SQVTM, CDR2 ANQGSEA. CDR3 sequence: CSVRDSGNTEAFF. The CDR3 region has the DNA TGCAGCGTACGGGACAGTGGGAACACTGAAGCTTTCTTT.

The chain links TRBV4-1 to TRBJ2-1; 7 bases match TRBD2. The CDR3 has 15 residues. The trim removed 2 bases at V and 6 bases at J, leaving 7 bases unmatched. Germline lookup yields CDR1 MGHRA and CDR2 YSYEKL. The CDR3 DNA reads TGCGCCAGCAGCCAACCCCGCGGGAGCGGCAATGAGCAGTTCTTC. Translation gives CASSQPRGSGNEQFF.

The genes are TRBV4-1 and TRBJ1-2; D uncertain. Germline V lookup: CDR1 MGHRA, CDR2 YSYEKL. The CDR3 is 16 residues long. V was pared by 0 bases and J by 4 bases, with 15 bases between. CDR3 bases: TGCGCCAGCAGCCAAGACCCCGGGCCGTCAGGCTATGGCTACACCTTC. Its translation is CASSQDPGPSGYGYTF.

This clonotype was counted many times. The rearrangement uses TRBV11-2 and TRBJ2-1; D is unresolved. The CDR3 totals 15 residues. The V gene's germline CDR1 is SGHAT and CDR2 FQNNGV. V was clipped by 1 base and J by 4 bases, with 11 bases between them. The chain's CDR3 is CASSLVSAVYNEQFF. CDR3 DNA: TGTGCCAGCAGCTTAGTATCTGCGGTATACAATGAGCAGTTCTTC.

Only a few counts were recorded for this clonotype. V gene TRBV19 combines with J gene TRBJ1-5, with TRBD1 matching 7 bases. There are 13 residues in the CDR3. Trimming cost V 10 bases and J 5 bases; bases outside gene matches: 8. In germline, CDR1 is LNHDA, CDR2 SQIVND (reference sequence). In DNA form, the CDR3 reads TGTGCCACTACAGACAGGGATCATCAGCCCCAGCATTTT. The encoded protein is CATTDRDHQPQHF. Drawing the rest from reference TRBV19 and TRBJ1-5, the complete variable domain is DGGITQSPKYLFRKEGQNVTLSCEQNLNHDAMYWYRQDPGQGLRLIYYSQIVNDFQKGDIAEGYSVSREKKESFPLTVTSAQKNPTAFYLCATTDRDHQPQHFGDGTRLSIL.

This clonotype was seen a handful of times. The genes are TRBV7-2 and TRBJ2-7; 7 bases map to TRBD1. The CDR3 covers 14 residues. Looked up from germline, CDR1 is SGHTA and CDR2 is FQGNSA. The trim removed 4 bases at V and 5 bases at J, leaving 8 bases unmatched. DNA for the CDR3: TGTGCCAGCAGCTCGCGAACCGGGACAGACGAGCAGTACTTC. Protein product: CASSSRTGTDEQYF.

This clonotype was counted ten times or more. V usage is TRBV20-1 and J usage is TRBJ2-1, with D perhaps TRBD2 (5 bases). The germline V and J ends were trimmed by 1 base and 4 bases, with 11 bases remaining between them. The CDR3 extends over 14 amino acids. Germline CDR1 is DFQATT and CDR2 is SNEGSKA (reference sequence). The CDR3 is CSARASREYNEQFF. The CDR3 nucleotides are TGCAGTGCTAGAGCTAGCCGAGAGTACAATGAGCAGTTCTTC.

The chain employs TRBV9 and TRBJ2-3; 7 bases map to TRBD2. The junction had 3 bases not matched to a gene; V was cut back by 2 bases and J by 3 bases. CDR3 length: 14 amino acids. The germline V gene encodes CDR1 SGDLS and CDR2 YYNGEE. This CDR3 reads CASSVTSETDTQYF. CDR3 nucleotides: TGTGCCAGCAGCGTTACTAGCGAGACAGATACGCAGTATTTT.

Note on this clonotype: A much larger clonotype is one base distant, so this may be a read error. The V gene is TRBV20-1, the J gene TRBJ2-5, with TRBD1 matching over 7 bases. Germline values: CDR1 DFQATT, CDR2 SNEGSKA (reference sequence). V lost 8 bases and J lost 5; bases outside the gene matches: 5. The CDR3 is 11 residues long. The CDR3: CSFTGDETQYF. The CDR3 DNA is TGCAGTTTTACAGGGGATGAGACCCAGTACTTC.

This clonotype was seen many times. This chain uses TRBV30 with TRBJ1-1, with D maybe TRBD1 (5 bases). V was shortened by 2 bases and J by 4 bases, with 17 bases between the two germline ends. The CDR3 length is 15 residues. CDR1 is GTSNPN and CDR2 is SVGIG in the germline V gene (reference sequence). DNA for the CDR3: TGTGCCTGGAGTAGTACGTCGAGGGGCGGCACTGAAGCTTTCTTT. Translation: CAWSSTSRGGTEAFF.

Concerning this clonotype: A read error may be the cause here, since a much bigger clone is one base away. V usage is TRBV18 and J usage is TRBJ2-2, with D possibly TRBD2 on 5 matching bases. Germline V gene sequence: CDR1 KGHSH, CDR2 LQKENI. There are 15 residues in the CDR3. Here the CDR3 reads CASSPGIVNTGEPFF. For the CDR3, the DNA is TGTGCCAGCTCACCGGGGATCGTAAACACCGGGGAGCCGTTTTTT.

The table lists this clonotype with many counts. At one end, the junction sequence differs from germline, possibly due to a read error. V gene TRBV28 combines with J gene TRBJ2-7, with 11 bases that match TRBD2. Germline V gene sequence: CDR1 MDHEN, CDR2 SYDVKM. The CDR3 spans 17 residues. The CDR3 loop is CASSSAPLSGRAYEQYF. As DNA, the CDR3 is TGTGCCAGCAGTTCCGCCCCCCTTAGCGGGAGGGCCTACGAACAGTACTTC.

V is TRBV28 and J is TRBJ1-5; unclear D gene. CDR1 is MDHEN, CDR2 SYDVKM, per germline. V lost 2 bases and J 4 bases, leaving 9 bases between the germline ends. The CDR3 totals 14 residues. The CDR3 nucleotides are TGTGCCAGCAGTTTAAGTTGGCCTAATCAGCCCCAGCATTTT. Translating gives CASSLSWPNQPQHF.

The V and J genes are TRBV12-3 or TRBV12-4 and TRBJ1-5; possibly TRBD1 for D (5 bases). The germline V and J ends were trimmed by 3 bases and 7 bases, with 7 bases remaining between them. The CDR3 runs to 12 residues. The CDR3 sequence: CASSFGAQPQHF. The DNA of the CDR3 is TGTGCCAGCAGTTTCGGGGCGCAGCCCCAGCATTTT.